This T cell receptor beta chain was sequenced during a study of blood T cells in healthy people across ages (dated by TCRdb to the mid-2010s). Some background on the complete study: Template switching captured roughly one uniquely barcoded TCR beta cDNA molecule per two T cells in model experiments. Age-related changes in TCR beta repertoire diversity were measured in the study by deep sequencing normalized with unique cDNA molecular identifiers. Four age groups were formed from the donors: young (average approximately 15 years), middle-aged (around 40), aged (62) and long-lived (approximately 80). Donors of different ages were randomly distributed across sequencing lanes to avoid experimental bias. For two donors (one aged 18 to 30 and one aged 80 or older), the study analyzed two additional independent replicas of 1 million unique cDNA reads from the same blood draw.

This clonotype was found many times. Which antigen it targets is not known. Base qualities are not at hand, and no much larger clone is one base apart. Receptor amplification or capture employed 5' RACE. Sequencing instrument: Illumina HiSeq 2500. A second roughly 6 to 11 cycle PCR used a sample-barcoded 5' primer and a J-beta primer mix. A unique molecular identifier was introduced onto each TCR beta cDNA molecule by a template-switch 5' adaptor carrying 12 random nucleotides. At least 3 million CDR3-containing paired-end reads were obtained from each sample. All of the RNA was converted into first-strand cDNA using the Mint cDNA synthesis kit, with a TRBC-specific oligonucleotide serving as the primer. After uracil-DNA glycosylase treatment, a first 18-cycle PCR used universal primers M1SS and BC2_uni_R on all cDNA. From the authors' description of their analysis: Normalization of each sample was performed by random selection of 1 million high-quality reads, each carrying a distinct molecular identifier. Reads sharing molecular identifiers were discarded rather than binned into consensus sequences. MiTCR, set to a Q25 quality threshold and the strictest error-elimination algorithm, was used for CDR3 identification, clonotype clustering and error correction. A nonparametric unseen species model with Euler transformation was used to estimate a lower bound on total TCR beta diversity. TCRdb's own reprocessing of the public reads used fastp at Q25 and MiXCR and kept productive beta chains. Each CDR3 protein gets just one entry, which takes the most common genes and DNA from the rows behind it. TCRdb, rather than the study authors, made the V and J calls. This sample gives around 670,000 distinct CDR3 sequences in total; about 30% of them show up just once. The ten largest clonotypes hold roughly 14% of the sample.

Clipping removes 4 bases from V and 1 base from J, with 4 as the unmatched junction base count. Reading the germline V gene gives CDR1 SGDLS and CDR2 YYNGEE. Inclusive of the bounding cysteine and phenylalanine, the CDR3 is 16 residues long. The read is trimmed to its CDR3 DNA, 48 bases read in frame from base 1. Study-wide conclusions, independent of this receptor: Estimates of total diversity based on one million sequenced T cells were considered lower bounds and underestimates. Since profiling was done on bulk unsorted PBMCs, naive and antigen-experienced compartments could not be conclusively compared. A strong correlation was found between observed TCR beta diversity and the percentage of naive T cells measured by flow cytometry. Because the CMV infection status of the donors was unknown, age-related changes in expanded clonotypes may potentially have been confounded. Compared with the aged group, more naive CD4+ T cells, fewer expanded clones and increased TCR diversity were shown by the long-lived group, suggesting age selection. Observed TCR beta diversity per million T cells fell roughly linearly with age, and a significant reduction was already apparent by age around 39.

The 40 or so donors, aged 6 to 90 years, were systemically healthy Caucasian individuals from Russia. Each donor gave about 9.7 milliliters of peripheral blood, drawn into EDTA-treated Vacutainer tubes. Ficoll-Paque density-gradient centrifugation was used to isolate PBMCs, with at least 6.5 million obtained per sample. Total RNA, at least 6 micrograms per sample, was extracted from PBMCs with Trizol reagent. Naive CD45RAhigh/CD27high T cell percentages were measured by flow cytometry on a PBMC aliquot from every donor. This receptor chain uses TRBV9 and TRBJ2-3, and TRBD2 aligns with 12 junction nucleotides. The sequence was obtained from a woman older than 75 in good health. The sample comprised blood. The encoded CDR3 is CASSLTSGGRTDTQYF. The DNA reads TGTGCCAGCAGCCTGACTAGCGGGGGACGCACAGATACGCAGTATTTT.